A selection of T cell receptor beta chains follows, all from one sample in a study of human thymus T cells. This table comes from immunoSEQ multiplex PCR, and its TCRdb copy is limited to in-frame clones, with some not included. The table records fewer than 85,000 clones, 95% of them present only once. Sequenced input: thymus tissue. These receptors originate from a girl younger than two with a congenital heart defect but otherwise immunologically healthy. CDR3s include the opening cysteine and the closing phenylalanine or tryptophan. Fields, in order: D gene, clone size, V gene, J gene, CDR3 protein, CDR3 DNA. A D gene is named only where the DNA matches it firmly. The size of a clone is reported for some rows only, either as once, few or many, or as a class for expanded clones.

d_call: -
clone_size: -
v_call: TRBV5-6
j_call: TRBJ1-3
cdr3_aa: CASSSLSGRTCSGNTIYF
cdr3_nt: TGTGCCAGCAGCTCCTTGTCAGGCCGGACCTGCTCTGGAAACACCATATATTTT

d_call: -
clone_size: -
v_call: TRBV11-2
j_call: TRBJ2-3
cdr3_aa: CASSFATGDTQYF
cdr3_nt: TGTGCCAGCAGCTTTGCCACAGGGGATACGCAGTATTTT

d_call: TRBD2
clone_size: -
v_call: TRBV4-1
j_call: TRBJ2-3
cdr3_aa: CASSQDRPELAGGPGADTQYF
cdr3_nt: TGCGCCAGCAGCCAAGATCGTCCCGAACTAGCGGGAGGGCCGGGGGCAGATACGCAGTATTTT

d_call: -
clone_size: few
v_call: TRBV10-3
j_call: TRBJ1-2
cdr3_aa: CACRQANYGYTF
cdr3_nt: TGTGCCTGCCGACAGGCTAACTATGGCTACACCTTC

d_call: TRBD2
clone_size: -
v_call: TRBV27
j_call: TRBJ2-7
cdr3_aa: CASGLTGTSIPYEQYF
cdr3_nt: TGTGCCAGCGGGTTAACCGGGACTAGCATTCCCTACGAGCAGTACTTC

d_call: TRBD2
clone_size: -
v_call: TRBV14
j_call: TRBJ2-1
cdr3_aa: CASSQEVGTSSYNEQFF
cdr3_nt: TGTGCCAGCAGCCAAGAAGTTGGGACTAGCAGCTACAATGAGCAGTTCTTC

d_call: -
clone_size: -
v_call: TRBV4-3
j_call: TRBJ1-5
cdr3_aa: CASSQGERSQPQHF
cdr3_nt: TGCGCCAGCAGCCAGGGGGAACGAAGCCAGCCCCAGCATTTT

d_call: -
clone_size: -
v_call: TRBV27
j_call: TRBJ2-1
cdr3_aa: CASNGLGGDNEQFF
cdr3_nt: TGTGCCAGCAACGGACTAGGGGGGGACAATGAGCAGTTCTTC

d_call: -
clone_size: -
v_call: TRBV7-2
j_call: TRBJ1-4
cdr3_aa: CASSLEGEKLFF
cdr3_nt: TGTGCCAGCAGCTTAGAGGGTGAAAAACTGTTTTTT

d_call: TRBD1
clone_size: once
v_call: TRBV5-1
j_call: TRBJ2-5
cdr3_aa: CASGTGGQETQYF
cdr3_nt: TGCGCCAGTGGGACAGGGGGCCAAGAGACCCAGTACTTC

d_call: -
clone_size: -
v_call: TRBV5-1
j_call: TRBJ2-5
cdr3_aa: CASSATGAGPPAETQYF
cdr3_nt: TGCGCCAGCAGCGCTACGGGGGCGGGACCCCCGGCAGAGACCCAGTACTTC

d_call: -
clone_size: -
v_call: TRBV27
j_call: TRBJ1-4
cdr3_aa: CASSPRVHHKLFF
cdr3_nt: TGTGCCAGCAGTCCCCGAGTCCACCACAAACTGTTTTTT

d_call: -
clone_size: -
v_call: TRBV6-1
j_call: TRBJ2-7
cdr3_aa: CASRQGPRSSYEQYF
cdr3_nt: TGTGCCAGCAGGCAGGGGCCCCGTAGCTCCTACGAGCAGTACTTC

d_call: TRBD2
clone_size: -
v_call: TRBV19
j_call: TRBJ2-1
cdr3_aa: CASSRTSGYNEQFF
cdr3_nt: TGTGCCAGTAGTAGGACTAGCGGCTACAATGAGCAGTTCTTC

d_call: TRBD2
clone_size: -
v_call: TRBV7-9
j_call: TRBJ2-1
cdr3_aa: CASSLAGGGEREFNEQFF
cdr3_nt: TGTGCCAGCAGCTTAGCGGGGGGCGGGGAGCGGGAGTTCAATGAGCAGTTCTTC

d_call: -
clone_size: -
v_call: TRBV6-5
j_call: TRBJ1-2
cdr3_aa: CASTIYPPGDGYTF
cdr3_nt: TGTGCGAGCACTATTTACCCGCCAGGGGATGGCTACACCTTC

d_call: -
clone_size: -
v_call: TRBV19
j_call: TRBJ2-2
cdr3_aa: CASSIHLRGTRNGELFF
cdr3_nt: TGTGCCAGTAGCATTCACCTCCGGGGGACCAGGAACGGGGAGCTGTTTTTT

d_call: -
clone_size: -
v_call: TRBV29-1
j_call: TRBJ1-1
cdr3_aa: CSTRNMNTEAFF
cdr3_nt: TGCAGCACCAGAAACATGAACACTGAAGCTTTCTTT

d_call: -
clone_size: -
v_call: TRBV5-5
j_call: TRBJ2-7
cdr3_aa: CASSITGEQYF
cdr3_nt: TGTGCCAGCAGCATCACGGGCGAGCAGTACTTC

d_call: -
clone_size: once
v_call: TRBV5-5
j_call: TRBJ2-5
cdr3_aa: CASSLVDSRRETQYF
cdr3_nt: TGTGCCAGCAGCTTGGTCGACTCCCGCAGAGAGACCCAGTACTTC

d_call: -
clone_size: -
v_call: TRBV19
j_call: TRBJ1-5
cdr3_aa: CATGYGGRINQPQHF
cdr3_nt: TGTGCCACCGGATACGGGGGAAGGATCAATCAGCCCCAGCATTTT

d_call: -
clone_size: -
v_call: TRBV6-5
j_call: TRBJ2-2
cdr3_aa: CASSFRATGELFF
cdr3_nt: TGTGCCAGCAGTTTCAGGGCGACCGGGGAGCTGTTTTTT

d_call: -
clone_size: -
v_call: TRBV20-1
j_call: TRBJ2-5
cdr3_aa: CSVEGVETQYF
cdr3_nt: TGCAGTGTAGAGGGAGTGGAGACCCAGTACTTC

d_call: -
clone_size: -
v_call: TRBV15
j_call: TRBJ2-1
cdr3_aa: CATRGKGTENNEQSEFF
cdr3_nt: TGTGCCACCAGAGGAAAGGGGACGGAAAATAATGAGCAATCGGAGTTCTTC

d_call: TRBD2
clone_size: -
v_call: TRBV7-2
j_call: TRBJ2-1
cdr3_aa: CASSSPWTSGRASNEQFF
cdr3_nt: TGTGCCAGCAGCTCCCCCTGGACTAGCGGGAGGGCCAGTAATGAGCAGTTCTTC

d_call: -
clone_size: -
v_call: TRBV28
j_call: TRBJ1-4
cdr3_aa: CASSPRGLSGEKLFF
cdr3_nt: TGTGCCAGCAGTCCCCGGGGGCTCTCTGGTGAAAAACTGTTTTTT

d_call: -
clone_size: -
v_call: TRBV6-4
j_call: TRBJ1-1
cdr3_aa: CASSASVGDPNTEAFF
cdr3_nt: TGTGCCAGCAGTGCCTCGGTTGGGGACCCGAACACTGAAGCTTTCTTT

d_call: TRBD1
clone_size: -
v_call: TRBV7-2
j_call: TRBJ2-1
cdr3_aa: CASSLARGQGPNEQFF
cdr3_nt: TGTGCCAGCAGCTTAGCAAGAGGACAGGGTCCAAATGAGCAGTTCTTC

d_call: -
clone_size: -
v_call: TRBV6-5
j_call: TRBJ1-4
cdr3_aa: CASSGGEKLFF
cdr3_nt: TGTGCCAGCAGCGGGGGTGAAAAACTGTTTTTT

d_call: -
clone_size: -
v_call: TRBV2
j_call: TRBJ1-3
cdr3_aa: CASSEAPFILTVNSGNTIYF
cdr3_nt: TGTGCCAGCAGTGAAGCACCTTTTATTTTGACAGTTAACTCTGGAAACACCATATATTTT

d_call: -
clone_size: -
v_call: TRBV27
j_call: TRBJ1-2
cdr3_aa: CASSLKGEGIYGYTF
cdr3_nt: TGTGCCAGCAGTTTAAAGGGGGAGGGGATCTATGGCTACACCTTC

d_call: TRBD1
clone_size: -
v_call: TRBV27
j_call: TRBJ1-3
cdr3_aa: CASSPYEGGGNTIYF
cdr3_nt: TGTGCCAGCAGTCCTTATGAAGGGGGCGGAAACACCATATATTTT

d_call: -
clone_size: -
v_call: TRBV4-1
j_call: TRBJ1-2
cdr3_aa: CASSPLRPAGKRIEGYTF
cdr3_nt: TGCGCCAGCAGCCCCCTAAGGCCGGCAGGGAAAAGGATTGAGGGCTACACCTTC

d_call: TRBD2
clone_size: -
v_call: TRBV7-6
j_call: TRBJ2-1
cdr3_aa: CASSFGLADYNEQFF
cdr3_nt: TGTGCCAGCAGTTTCGGACTAGCGGACTACAATGAGCAGTTCTTC

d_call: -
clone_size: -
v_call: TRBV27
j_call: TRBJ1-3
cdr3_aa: CASNHDRLYSGNTIYF
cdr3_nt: TGTGCCAGCAACCACGACAGGTTATACTCTGGAAACACCATATATTTT

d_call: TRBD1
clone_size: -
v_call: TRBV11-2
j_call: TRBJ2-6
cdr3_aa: CASSRGQGKAGANVLTF
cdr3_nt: TGTGCCAGCAGCCGGGGACAGGGGAAAGCTGGGGCCAACGTCCTGACTTTC

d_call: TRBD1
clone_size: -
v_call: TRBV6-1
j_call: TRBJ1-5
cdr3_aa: CASSAGGPNQPQHF
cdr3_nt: TGTGCCAGCAGTGCAGGGGGCCCCAATCAGCCCCAGCATTTT

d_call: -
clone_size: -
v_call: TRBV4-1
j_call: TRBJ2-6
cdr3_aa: CASSQPPLGGTHPSGANVLTF
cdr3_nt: TGCGCCAGCAGCCAGCCCCCGTTGGGGGGGACACATCCCTCTGGGGCCAACGTCCTGACTTTC

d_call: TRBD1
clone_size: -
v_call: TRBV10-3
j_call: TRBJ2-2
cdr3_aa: CAISPGQGLNTGELFF
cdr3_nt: TGTGCCATCAGTCCGGGACAGGGGTTAAACACCGGGGAGCTGTTTTTT

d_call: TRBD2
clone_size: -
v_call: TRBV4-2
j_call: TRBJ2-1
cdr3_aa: CASSQEGLAGFSEQFF
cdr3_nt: TGTGCCAGCAGCCAAGAAGGACTAGCGGGATTTAGTGAGCAGTTCTTC

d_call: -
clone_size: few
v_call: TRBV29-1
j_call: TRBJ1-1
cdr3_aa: CSVRGRTALGTEAFF
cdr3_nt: TGCAGCGTTAGGGGCCGGACAGCCTTGGGTACTGAAGCTTTCTTT

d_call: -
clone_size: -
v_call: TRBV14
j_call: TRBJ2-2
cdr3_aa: CASSQAGIPGELFF
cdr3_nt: TGTGCCAGCAGCCAAGCTGGTATCCCCGGGGAGCTGTTTTTT

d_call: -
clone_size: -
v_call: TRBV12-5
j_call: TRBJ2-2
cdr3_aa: CASGWTVNTGELFF
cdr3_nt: TGTGCTAGTGGCTGGACAGTGAACACCGGGGAGCTGTTTTTT

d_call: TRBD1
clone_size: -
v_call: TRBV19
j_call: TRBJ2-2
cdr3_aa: CATTGGRDTGELFF
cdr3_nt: TGTGCCACAACAGGGGGTAGGGACACCGGGGAGCTGTTTTTT

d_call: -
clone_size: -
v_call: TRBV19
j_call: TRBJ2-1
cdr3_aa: CASKGLPPYNEQFF
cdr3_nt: TGTGCCAGTAAGGGACTGCCCCCTTACAATGAGCAGTTCTTC

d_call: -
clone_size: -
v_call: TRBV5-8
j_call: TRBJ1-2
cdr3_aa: CASSLAPLQGPYGYTF
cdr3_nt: TGTGCCAGCAGCTTGGCCCCATTACAGGGCCCCTATGGCTACACCTTC

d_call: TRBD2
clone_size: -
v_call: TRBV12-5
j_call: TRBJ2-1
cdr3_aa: CASGLVSGSKDNEQFF
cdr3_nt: TGTGCTAGTGGTTTGGTAAGCGGGAGCAAGGACAATGAGCAGTTCTTC

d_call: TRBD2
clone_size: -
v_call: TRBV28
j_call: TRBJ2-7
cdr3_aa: CASSPLAGGRIYEQYF
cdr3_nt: TGTGCCAGCAGTCCCCTAGCGGGAGGCAGGATTTACGAGCAGTACTTC

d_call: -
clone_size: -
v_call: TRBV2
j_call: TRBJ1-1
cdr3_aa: CASSEQGGWFTEAFF
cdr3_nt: TGTGCCAGCAGTGAACAAGGAGGGTGGTTCACTGAAGCTTTCTTT

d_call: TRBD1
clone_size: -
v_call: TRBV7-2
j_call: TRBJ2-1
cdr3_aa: CASRRNMGTVNNEQFF
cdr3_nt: TGTGCCAGCAGAAGAAACATGGGGACAGTTAACAATGAGCAGTTCTTC

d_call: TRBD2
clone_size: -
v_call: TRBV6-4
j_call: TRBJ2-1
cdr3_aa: CASSDLPIAGGSEQFF
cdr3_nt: TGTGCCAGCAGTGATCTGCCAATAGCGGGAGGATCTGAGCAGTTCTTC

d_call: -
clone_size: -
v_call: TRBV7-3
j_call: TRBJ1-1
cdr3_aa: CASNFPGQPKNTEAFF
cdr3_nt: TGTGCCAGCAACTTCCCTGGGCAGCCCAAGAACACTGAAGCTTTCTTT

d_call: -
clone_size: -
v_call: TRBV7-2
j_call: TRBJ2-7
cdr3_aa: CASSSLDSEGQYF
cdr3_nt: TGTGCCAGCAGCTCCTTGGATAGCGAAGGGCAGTACTTC

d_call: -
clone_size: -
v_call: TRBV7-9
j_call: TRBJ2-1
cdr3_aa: CASSLPVAASSYNEQFF
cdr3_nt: TGTGCCAGCAGCTTACCGGTAGCAGCGAGCTCCTACAATGAGCAGTTCTTC

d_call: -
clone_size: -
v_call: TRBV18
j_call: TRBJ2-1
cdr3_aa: CASSPGGNNEQFF
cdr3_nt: TGTGCCAGCTCACCAGGGGGGAACAATGAGCAGTTCTTC